This T cell receptor (beta chain) is from a study of ipilimumab plus nivolumab after autologous stem cell transplantation. TCRdb keeps only in-frame clones here, not all; method: immunoSEQ multiplex PCR. The profile shows approximately 12,000 clones, about 74% of them singletons. The CDR3 length is 16 residues. J gave up 3 bases and V 5 bases, and 11 bases lay outside the gene matches. Germline loops: CDR1 SGHTA, CDR2 FQGNSA. Sequences were derived from PBMCs, sampled in a trial of ipilimumab plus nivolumab as post-transplant consolidation. The V call is TRBV7-2, the J call TRBJ2-7, with 9 bases lining up with TRBD2. The sequence derives from a male donor with multiple myeloma. CDR3 protein: CASSPRGAGGGYEQYF. For the CDR3, the DNA is TGTGCCAGCAGCCCCAGGGGCGCGGGGGGGGGCTACGAGCAGTACTTC.